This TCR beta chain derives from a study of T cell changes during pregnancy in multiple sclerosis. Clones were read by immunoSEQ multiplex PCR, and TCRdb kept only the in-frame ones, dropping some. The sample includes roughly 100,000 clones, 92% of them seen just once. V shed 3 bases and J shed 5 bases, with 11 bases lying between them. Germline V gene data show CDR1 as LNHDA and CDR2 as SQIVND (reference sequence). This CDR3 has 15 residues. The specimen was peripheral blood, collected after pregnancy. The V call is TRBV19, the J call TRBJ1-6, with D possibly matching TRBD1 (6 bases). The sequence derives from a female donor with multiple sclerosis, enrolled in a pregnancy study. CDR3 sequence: CASSMSGQHNSPLHF. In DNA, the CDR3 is TGTGCCAGTAGTATGAGCGGACAGCATAATTCACCCCTCCACTTT.